The entry below describes one T cell receptor beta chain. At one end, the junction sequence differs from germline, possibly due to a read error. CDR3 length: 14 residues. From germline, CDR1 is LGHNA and CDR2 YSLEER. Each sample had at least 6 million PBMCs isolated. The sample belongs to a study of blood T cells in healthy people across ages. Using a J-beta primer mix together with a sample-barcoded 5' primer, a second PCR was run for roughly 6 to 12 cycles. Every cDNA molecule bore a tag from a template-switch adaptor containing 12 random nucleotides. Via MiXCR, TCRdb re-called the 5' RACE reads, giving one row per CDR3 protein. The sample lists around 800,000 distinct CDR3 sequences, roughly 44% occurring once.

Sequenced sample: blood. This receptor was taken from a man in his sixties in good health. V usage is TRBV4-3 and J usage is TRBJ1-5; no clear D gene. CDR3 DNA sequence: TGCGCCAGCAACCAAGATGGTAACAATCAGCCCCAGCATTTT. It yields the protein CASNQDGNNQPQHF.